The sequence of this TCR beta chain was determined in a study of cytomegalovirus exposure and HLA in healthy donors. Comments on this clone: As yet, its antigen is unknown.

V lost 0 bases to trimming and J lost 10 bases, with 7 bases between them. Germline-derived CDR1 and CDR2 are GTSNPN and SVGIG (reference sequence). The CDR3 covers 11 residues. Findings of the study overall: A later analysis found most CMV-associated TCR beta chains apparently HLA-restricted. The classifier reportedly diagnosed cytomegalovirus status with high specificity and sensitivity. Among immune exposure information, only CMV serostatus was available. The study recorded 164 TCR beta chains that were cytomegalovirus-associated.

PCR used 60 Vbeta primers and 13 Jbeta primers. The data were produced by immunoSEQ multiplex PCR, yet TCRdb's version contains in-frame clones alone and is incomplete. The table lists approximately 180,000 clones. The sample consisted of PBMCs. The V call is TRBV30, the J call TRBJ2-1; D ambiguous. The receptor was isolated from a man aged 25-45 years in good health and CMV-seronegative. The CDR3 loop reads CAWSVLTEQFF. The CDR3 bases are TGTGCCTGGAGTGTTTTGACAGAGCAGTTCTTC.